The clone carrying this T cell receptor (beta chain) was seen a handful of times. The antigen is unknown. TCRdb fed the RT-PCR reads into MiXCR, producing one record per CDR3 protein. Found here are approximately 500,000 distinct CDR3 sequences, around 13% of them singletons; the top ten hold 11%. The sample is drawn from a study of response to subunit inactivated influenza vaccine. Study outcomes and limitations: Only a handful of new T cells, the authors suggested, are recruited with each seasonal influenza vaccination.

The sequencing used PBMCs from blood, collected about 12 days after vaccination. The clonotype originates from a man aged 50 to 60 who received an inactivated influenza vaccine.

The CDR3 spells CASRSPRDRSNSGNTIYF. The CDR3 DNA reads as TGTGCCAGCAGATCTCCTCGGGACAGGAGCAACTCTGGAAACACCATATATTTT. V gene TRBV6-2 or TRBV6-3 combines with J gene TRBJ1-3; 8 positions match TRBD1. CDR3 length: 18 amino acids. V gave up 6 bases and J gave up 0 bases; unmatched junction bases: 13. Germline CDR1 is MNHEY and CDR2 is SVGEGT.